This T cell receptor (beta chain) was sequenced for a study of blood T cell repertoires in COVID-19. Study as a whole: Italy, Spain and the United States were the sources of the convalescent and acute COVID-19 samples. T cells, B-cell-depleted T cells, or PBMCs supplied cDNA or gDNA.

One Seattle source followed patients from active infection through their disease course. As originally analysed: From reference gene primer amplification, estimates of nucleated cell counts were derived. Assay used: immunoSEQ multiplex PCR; TCRdb lists only in-frame clones, some missing. V and J calls and clone size are as listed in that table; D and trimming were resolved from the DNA. The sample consists of about 190,000 clones, roughly 82% of them appearing once. V was clipped by 3 bases and J by 5 bases, with 8 bases between them. Looked up from germline, CDR1 is SGHNT and CDR2 is YYREEE (reference sequence). This CDR3 has 12 amino acids.

Material for sequencing was peripheral blood. V gene TRBV5-4 combines with J gene TRBJ1-1; no definite D call. The TCR originated in a woman aged 55-70 years with COVID-19, enrolled during active disease. Here the CDR3 DNA reads TGTGCCAGCAGCTCCCCAGTAACTGAAGCTTTCTTT. Its protein product is CASSSPVTEAFF. The whole variable domain, remainder taken from reference TRBV5-4 and TRBJ1-1, is ETGVTQSPTHLIKTRGQQVTLRCSSQSGHNTVSWYQQALGQGPQFIFQYYREEENGRGNFPPRFSGLQFPNYSSELNVNALELDDSALYLCASSSPVTEAFFGQGTRLTVV.